This T cell receptor (beta chain) appears in the sequencing data of a study of blood T cell repertoires in COVID-19. The CDR3 covers 14 residues. In germline, CDR1 is SGHDN, CDR2 FVKESK. The ends were cut back, 3 bases at V and 7 bases at J, with 12 bases in the middle. Some clones are missing from TCRdb's copy, which holds only in-frame ones; the method was immunoSEQ multiplex PCR. The sample lists 300,000 to 450,000 clones; 85% were seen once. The chain has TRBV14 and TRBJ2-2; the D is unclear. Material for sequencing was peripheral blood. This clonotype was obtained from a woman aged 18-35 years with acute or convalescent COVID-19. CDR3 residues: CASSQNIGGGELFF. The CDR3 region has the DNA TGTGCCAGCAGCCAGAACATAGGCGGCGGGGAGCTGTTTTTT. The full variable domain, with the rest looked up from reference TRBV14 and TRBJ2-2, is EAGVTQFPSHSVIEKGQTVTLRCDPISGHDNLYWYRRVMGKEIKFLLHFVKESKQDESGMPNNRFLAERTGGTYSTLKVQPAELEDSGVYFCASSQNIGGGELFFGEGSRLTVL.